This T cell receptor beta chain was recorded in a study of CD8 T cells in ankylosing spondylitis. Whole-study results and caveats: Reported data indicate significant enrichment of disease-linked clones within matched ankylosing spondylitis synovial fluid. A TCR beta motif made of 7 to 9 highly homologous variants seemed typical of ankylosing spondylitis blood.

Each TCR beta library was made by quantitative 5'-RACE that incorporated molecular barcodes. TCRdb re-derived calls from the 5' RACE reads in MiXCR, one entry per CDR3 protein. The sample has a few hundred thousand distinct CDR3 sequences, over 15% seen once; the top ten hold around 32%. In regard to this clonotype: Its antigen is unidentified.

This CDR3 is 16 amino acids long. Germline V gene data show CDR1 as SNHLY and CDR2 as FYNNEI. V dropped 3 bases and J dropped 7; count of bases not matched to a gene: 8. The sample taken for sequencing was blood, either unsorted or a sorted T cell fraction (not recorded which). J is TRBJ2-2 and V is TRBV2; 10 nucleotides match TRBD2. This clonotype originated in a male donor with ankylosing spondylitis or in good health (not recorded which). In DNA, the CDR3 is TGTGCCAGCAGTGATCAGCGGGAGGGCCGCATCGGGGAGCTGTTTTTT. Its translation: CASSDQREGRIGELFF.